A single sample is the source of the 26 T cell receptor beta chains below, sequenced in a study of shared clonotypes between healthy human individuals (dated by TCRdb to between 2020 and 2021). Libraries came from the immunoSEQ multiplex PCR assay. TCRdb limited this immuneACCESS table to in-frame rearrangements with V and J called. A share of clones is missing; checked studies link under half to unresolved V genes, and the rest is unexplained. In this sample the table shows about 1.1 million clones, 70% to 85% of which occur a single time. The top ten clonotypes cover 0.7% to 0.95% of the sample. The sequenced sample consisted of memory CD4+ T cells from PBMCs. The meaning of the sample's cell subset or site label: CD45RA-negative fraction. The receptors come from a man between 18 and 29 years old in good health. Some clones in this sample may be carry-over from other donors' samples.

V usage is TRBV7-2 and J usage is TRBJ2-2; D perhaps matches TRBD1 (6 bases). The CDR3 length is 16 residues. Between the trimmed V and J ends, which lost 5 bases and 2 bases, there was a span of 15 bases. CDR1 SGHTA and CDR2 FQGNSA come from the germline V gene. CDR3 nucleotide sequence: TGTGCCAGCAGCCCAATGGACAGTCGAAACACCGGGGAGCTGTTTTTT. It encodes CASSPMDSRNTGELFF.

V and J are TRBV5-6 and TRBJ2-5, with D tentatively TRBD1 or TRBD2 (5 bases each). In germline, CDR1 is SGHDT, CDR2 YYEEEE. Trimming cost V 4 bases and J 7 bases, with 17 bases left between them. The CDR3 runs to 14 residues. The CDR3 reads CASSAPGPLWTQYF. CDR3 nucleotides: TGTGCCAGCAGCGCGCCGGGACCCCTGTGGACCCAGTACTTC.

V usage is TRBV11-1 and J usage is TRBJ2-7; perhaps TRBD1 as D (6 bases). Between the trimmed V and J ends, which lost 4 bases and 2 bases, there was a span of 15 bases. The CDR3 runs 15 residues. Germline assignment: CDR1 SGHAT and CDR2 FQDESV (reference sequence). CDR3 nucleotide sequence: TGTGCCAGCAGCTGGAGTGGTGGGGACACCTACGAGCAGTACTTC. Translation: CASSWSGGDTYEQYF.

The rearrangement uses TRBV5-8 and TRBJ2-5; TRBD2 might be the D (5 bases). CDR3 size: 15 residues. Trimming took 4 bases from V and 7 from J, leaving 20 bases between them. Per the germline V gene, CDR1 is SGHTS and CDR2 is YDEGEE. CDR3 sequence: CASSTPLGVMVTQYF. DNA of the CDR3: TGTGCCAGCAGCACACCCCTCGGGGTGATGGTGACCCAGTACTTC.

A word on this clone: Other DNA sequences in the sample encode the same CDR3. V usage is TRBV7-2 and J usage is TRBJ2-2, with 8 bases lining up with TRBD2. Germline CDR1 and CDR2: SGHTA and FQGNSA. This CDR3 is 14 amino acids long. Trimming took 6 bases from V and 3 from J; bases not matched to a gene: 3. The CDR3: CASSFSGDTGELFF. CDR3 nucleotides: TGTGCCAGCAGTTTTAGCGGGGACACCGGGGAGCTGTTTTTT.

V is TRBV4-2 and J is TRBJ2-1; weak D call: TRBD2 (5 bases). Germline loops: CDR1 LGHNA, CDR2 YNFKEQ. The CDR3 has 13 amino acids. Trimming pared 1 base from V and 4 bases from J, leaving 5 bases between. The CDR3 DNA sequence: TGTGCCAGCAGCCAAGGACTATACAATGAGCAGTTCTTC. Translation gives CASSQGLYNEQFF.

About this clone itself: Mismatch with germline at one junction end may stem from a read error. V usage is TRBV6-5 and J usage is TRBJ1-3; D might be TRBD1 (5 bases). CDR3 length: 14 residues. CDR1 is MNHEY, CDR2 SVGAGI, per germline. Written as DNA, the CDR3 is TGTGCCACCAGTATTGGGGGCTCTGGAAACACCATATATTTT. This codes for CATSIGGSGNTIYF.

The rearrangement uses TRBV18 and TRBJ2-1; 9 bases are shared with TRBD1. Germline V gene lookup returns CDR1 KGHSH and CDR2 LQKENI. The CDR3 contains 16 residues. The J segment lost 2 bases and the V segment lost 2 bases, leaving 4 bases of the junction unmatched. The CDR3 region is CASSPKRDRAYNEQFF. The CDR3 DNA reads TGTGCCAGCTCACCAAAGAGGGACAGGGCCTACAATGAGCAGTTCTTC. Drawing the rest from reference TRBV18 and TRBJ2-1, the complete variable domain is NAGVMQNPRHLVRRRGQEARLRCSPMKGHSHVYWYRQLPEEGLKFMVYLQKENIIDESGMPKERFSAEFPKEGPSILRIQQVVRGDSAAYFCASSPKRDRAYNEQFFGPGTRLTVL.

The V call is TRBV13, the J call TRBJ2-1, with TRBD2 identical over 8 bases. Trimming removed 7 bases from V and 4 bases from J; junction bases left unmatched: 18. This CDR3 is 18 amino acids long. Germline assignment: CDR1 PRHDT and CDR2 FYEKMQ (reference sequence). In DNA form, the CDR3 reads TGTGCCAGCAAGAGAGCTATGAGTGCGGGAGGCCAATACAATGAGCAGTTCTTC. Its protein is CASKRAMSAGGQYNEQFF.

For the CDR3, the DNA is TGTGCCAGTAGGCCCAGGGGATCCTACGAGCAGTACTTC. This codes for CASRPRGSYEQYF. The genes are TRBV19 and TRBJ2-7; D is possibly TRBD1 (6 bases). V dropped 6 bases and J dropped 1 base, with 10 bases sitting between them. The CDR3 covers 13 residues. From germline, CDR1 is LNHDA and CDR2 SQIVND (reference sequence).

This chain connects TRBV5-3 to TRBJ2-6, with unresolved D. TRBV5-3 is an open reading frame whose function is uncertain. This CDR3 spans 14 amino acids. V dropped 8 bases and J dropped 0 bases, with 9 bases sitting between them. The CDR3 protein is CASRSSSGANVLTF. The CDR3 coding sequence is TGTGCCAGCCGCTCCTCCTCTGGGGCCAACGTCCTGACTTTC.

The chain links TRBV28 to TRBJ2-2; a possible D gene is TRBD2 (6 bases). The germline CDR1 and CDR2 sequences are MDHEN and SYDVKM. The CDR3 spans 15 residues. With 3 bases removed from V and 5 bases from J, the gap between germline ends came to 13 bases. CDR3: CASSFFMGGTGELFF. CDR3 bases: TGTGCCAGCAGTTTCTTTATGGGGGGTACCGGGGAGCTGTTTTTT.

The chain combines TRBV11-2 with TRBJ1-3; 8 nucleotides line up with TRBD1. Unmatched junction bases numbered 5, after V lost 1 base and J lost 3 bases. The CDR3 has 16 amino acids. The germline V gene has CDR1 SGHAT and CDR2 FQNNGV. The CDR3 DNA reads TGTGCCAGCAGCTTAGGGACAGGGACTTTTGGAAACACCATATATTTT. It encodes CASSLGTGTFGNTIYF.

This chain connects TRBV27 to TRBJ1-2, with D unclear. Per germline, CDR1 MNHEY and CDR2 SMNVEV (reference sequence). The V and J ends lost 2 bases and 2 bases respectively, with 6 bases between them. The CDR3 is 13 amino acids. The CDR3 DNA is TGTGCCAGCAGTTTAAAGCAGAACTATGGCTACACCTTC. As protein: CASSLKQNYGYTF.

The chain uses TRBV7-3 and TRBJ2-2; TRBD2 aligns across 9 bases. The CDR3 is made up of 17 amino acids. Germline V gene lookup returns CDR1 SGHTA and CDR2 FQGTGA. The V and J ends lost 4 bases and 4 bases, in that order; junction bases with no gene match: 10. The CDR3 nucleotides are TGTGCCAGCAGCTCCGTTACGAGCGGGAGGTCCACCGGGGAGCTGTTTTTT. This translates into CASSSVTSGRSTGELFF.

The CDR3 region has the DNA TGTGCCAGCACCCAGAGAGGCGAGGCCGGGGAGCTGTTTTTT. It specifies CASTQRGEAGELFF. The rearrangement uses TRBV11-1 and TRBJ2-2; the D is unclear. With 7 bases removed from V and 6 bases from J, the gap between germline ends came to 15 bases. Germline V gives CDR1 SGHAT, CDR2 FQDESV (reference sequence). The CDR3 has 14 amino acids.

The J gene is TRBJ1-1, the V gene TRBV5-1; D call uncertain. This CDR3 contains 15 residues. V lost 1 base to trimming and J lost 5 bases, with 15 bases between them. Looked up from germline, CDR1 is SGHRS and CDR2 is YFSETQ. The CDR3 region is CASSLRTGLGTEAFF. CDR3 sequence (DNA): TGCGCCAGCAGCTTGCGTACTGGGTTAGGGACTGAAGCTTTCTTT.

The rearrangement uses TRBV28 and TRBJ1-2, with D perhaps TRBD1 (6 bases). Germline CDR1 reads MDHEN; CDR2 reads SYDVKM. The CDR3 has 15 amino acids. V dropped 3 bases and J dropped 7 bases, with 18 bases sitting between them. This CDR3 is CASSLIQGLSSGYTF. In DNA, the CDR3 is TGTGCCAGCAGTTTGATACAGGGCTTATCGAGTGGCTACACCTTC.

This clone was recorded a few times. The chain has TRBV13 and TRBJ1-2; 7 bases are shared with TRBD1. The CDR3 has 14 residues. Germline V gene sequence: CDR1 PRHDT, CDR2 FYEKMQ (reference sequence). V shed 2 bases, J shed 2 bases, and the junction held 2 bases outside the gene matches. The CDR3 nucleotides read TGTGCCAGCAGCTTAACAGGGGAGAACTATGGCTACACCTTC. Residues: CASSLTGENYGYTF. Combining the CDR3 with reference TRBV13 and TRBJ1-2 gives the whole variable domain AAGVIQSPRHLIKEKRETATLKCYPIPRHDTVYWYQQGPGQDPQFLISFYEKMQSDKGSIPDRFSAQQFSDYHSELNMSSLELGDSALYFCASSLTGENYGYTFGSGTRLTVV.

V usage is TRBV7-3 and J usage is TRBJ2-7; 9 bases are a match to TRBD1. This CDR3 is built from 12 residues. CDR1 is SGHTA, CDR2 FQGTGA, per germline. The ends lost 5 bases at V and 6 bases at J; junction bases unmatched: 2. As DNA, the CDR3 is TGTGCCAGCAGCCCGGACAGGGGCGAGCAGTACTTC. Residues: CASSPDRGEQYF.

The chain joins TRBV28 to TRBJ1-2, with TRBD1 identical over 9 bases. The length of the CDR3 is 15 residues. V shed 4 bases and J 0 bases; nucleotides not matched to a gene: 3. Germline CDR1 is MDHEN and CDR2 is SYDVKM. CDR3 protein: CASSSGTGSNYGYTF. The CDR3 DNA reads TGTGCCAGCAGTTCCGGGACAGGGTCTAACTATGGCTACACCTTC.

The rearrangement joins TRBV9 to TRBJ2-3; possible D gene TRBD2, 5 bases. The CDR3 is 14 amino acids. Germline V gene sequence: CDR1 SGDLS, CDR2 YYNGEE. The germline V and J ends were trimmed by 4 bases and 8 bases, with 17 bases remaining between them. The CDR3 loop is CASSFSGKQATQYF. Here the CDR3 DNA reads TGTGCCAGCAGCTTCAGCGGCAAGCAAGCTACGCAGTATTTT.

This rearrangement joins TRBV30 to TRBJ2-1; tentatively, D is TRBD2 (6 bases). Trimming pared 0 bases from V and 5 bases from J, leaving 11 bases between. CDR3 length equals 14 residues. Germline V lookup: CDR1 GTSNPN, CDR2 SVGIG (reference sequence). CDR3 coding DNA: TGTGCCTGGAGTGTCGCTAGCGCCCACAATGAGCAGTTCTTC. Translation gives CAWSVASAHNEQFF.

The chain has TRBV30 and TRBJ2-2; no reliable D call. The length of the CDR3 is 13 residues. CDR1 GTSNPN and CDR2 SVGIG come from the germline V gene (reference sequence). Trimming took 0 bases from V and 4 from J, leaving 6 bases between them. CDR3 sequence: CAWSVRITGELFF. The CDR3 bases are TGTGCCTGGAGTGTACGGATCACCGGGGAGCTGTTTTTT.

This clone has ten or more counts. At one boundary the junction diverges from the germline segment, which might be a read error. This sequence joins TRBV28 and TRBJ1-2, with 7 bases matching TRBD1. Germline CDR1 and CDR2: MDHEN and SYDVKM. The CDR3 runs 14 residues. CDR3 sequence reads: CASILDRVTYGYTF. CDR3 DNA sequence: TGTGCCAGCATTTTAGACAGGGTAACCTATGGCTACACCTTC.

The sample holds a few counts of this clone. The genes are TRBV6-1 and TRBJ2-2, with D tentatively TRBD2 (6 bases). Trimming removed 8 bases from V and 6 bases from J, with 19 bases in between. Germline V gene lookup returns CDR1 MNHNS and CDR2 SASEGT. CDR3 length: 15 amino acids. The CDR3 DNA reads TGTGCCAGCGCCGGAGGGCAGGGAGGTCCCGGGGAGCTGTTTTTT. The encoded protein is CASAGGQGGPGELFF.